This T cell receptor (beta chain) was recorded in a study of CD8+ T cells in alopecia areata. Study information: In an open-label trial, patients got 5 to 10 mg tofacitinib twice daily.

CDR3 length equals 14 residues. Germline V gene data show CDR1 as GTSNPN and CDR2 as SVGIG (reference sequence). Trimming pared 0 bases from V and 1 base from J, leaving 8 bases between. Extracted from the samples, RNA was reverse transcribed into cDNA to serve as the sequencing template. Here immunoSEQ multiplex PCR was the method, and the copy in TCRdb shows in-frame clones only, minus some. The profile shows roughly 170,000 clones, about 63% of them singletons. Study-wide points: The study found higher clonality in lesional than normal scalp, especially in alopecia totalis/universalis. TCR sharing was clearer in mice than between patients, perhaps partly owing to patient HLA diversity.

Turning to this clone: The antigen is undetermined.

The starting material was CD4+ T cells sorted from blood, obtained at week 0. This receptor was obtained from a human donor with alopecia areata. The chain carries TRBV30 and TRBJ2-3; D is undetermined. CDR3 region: CAWSVRGGTDTQYF. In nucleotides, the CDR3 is TGTGCCTGGAGTGTACGCGGAGGCACAGATACGCAGTATTTT.